A selection of T cell receptor beta chains follows, all from one sample in a study of cytomegalovirus exposure and HLA in healthy donors. Method: immunoSEQ multiplex PCR; TCRdb's copy keeps in-frame clones and lacks some. The data contain around 180,000 clones, over 60% of them seen just once; the ten biggest clones take up roughly 5%. Sequences were obtained from PBMCs. The receptors derive from a middle-aged man in good health and CMV-seronegative. Both conserved end residues are part of each CDR3. A D gene is named only where the DNA matches it firmly. Expanded clones are given a class, and other clones once, few, many or no size at all.

CASSLPGGLNEQFF,TGTGCCAGCAGCCTACCTGGTGGGCTCAATGAGCAGTTCTTC,TRBJ2-1,TRBV7-9,.,14,.
CASRDRGGNTEAFF,TGTGCCAGCAGGGACAGGGGCGGGAACACTGAAGCTTTCTTT,TRBJ1-1,TRBV2,TRBD1,14,.
CAISESSGLSEKLFF,TGTGCCATCAGTGAGTCCTCAGGTCTCAGTGAAAAACTGTTTTTT,TRBJ1-4,TRBV10-3,.,15,.
CASSQPDRSEQFF,TGCGCCAGCAGCCAGCCTGATAGGAGCGAGCAGTTCTTC,TRBJ2-1,TRBV4-1,.,13,.
CASSYSANSYNEQFF,TGTGCCAGCAGTTACTCGGCAAACTCCTACAATGAGCAGTTCTTC,TRBJ2-1,TRBV6-5,.,15,.
CASSLGWDSYEQYF,TGTGCCAGCAGTCTAGGGTGGGACTCCTACGAGCAGTACTTC,TRBJ2-7,TRBV25-1,.,14,.
CASSSPGIYNEQFF,TGTGCCAGCAGCTCCCCGGGAATCTACAATGAGCAGTTCTTC,TRBJ2-1,TRBV7-3,.,14,.
CAISDGLAGASVEQFF,TGTGCCATCAGTGACGGACTAGCGGGCGCATCGGTTGAGCAGTTCTTC,TRBJ2-1,TRBV10-3,TRBD2,16,.
CASSLAASAYEQYF,TGTGCCAGCAGCTTAGCGGCCAGTGCCTACGAGCAGTACTTC,TRBJ2-7,TRBV7-9,.,14,.
CASSDAAWRLNYGYTF,TGTGCCAGCAGTGACGCGGCCTGGCGACTTAACTATGGCTACACCTTC,TRBJ1-2,TRBV6-4,.,16,.
CASRAQGGNTGELFF,TGTGCCAGCCGGGCCCAAGGAGGTAACACCGGGGAGCTGTTTTTT,TRBJ2-2,TRBV7-2,.,15,.
CASSEARGPIRYNSYNEQFF,TGTGCCAGCAGTGAAGCGCGGGGCCCTATCCGGTACAACTCCTACAATGAGCAGTTCTTC,TRBJ2-1,TRBV2,.,20,.
CASSKAQKITGEQYF,TGTGCCAGCAGCAAAGCTCAAAAAATAACGGGCGAGCAGTACTTC,TRBJ2-7,TRBV21-1,.,15,few
CASTPGPGNTIYF,TGTGCCAGCACCCCTGGGCCTGGAAACACCATATATTTT,TRBJ1-3,TRBV9,.,13,.
CASSETGGGRAFF,TGTGCCAGCAGTGAAACGGGGGGCGGTCGAGCTTTCTTT,TRBJ1-1,TRBV6-1,.,13,.
CASSALGHPNYEQYF,TGTGCCAGCAGCGCGCTTGGACACCCGAACTACGAGCAGTACTTC,TRBJ2-7,TRBV9,.,15,.
CASSDRQGAGYTF,TGTGCCAGCAGTGATAGACAGGGCGCGGGCTACACCTTC,TRBJ1-2,TRBV6-1,TRBD1,13,.
CASSFWRGLSYEQYF,TGTGCCAGCAGCTTTTGGCGGGGACTCTCCTACGAGCAGTACTTC,TRBJ2-7,TRBV5-6,.,15,.
CASSLTRGGVYEQYF,TGTGCCAGCAGCTTGACCCGGGGGGGGGTCTACGAGCAGTACTTC,TRBJ2-7,TRBV7-8,TRBD2,15,.
CASSETGGHTEAFF,TGTGCCAGCTCAGAGACAGGGGGACACACTGAAGCTTTCTTT,TRBJ1-1,TRBV18,TRBD1,14,.
CASSVPGQPNYEQYF,TGTGCCAGTAGCGTTCCGGGACAGCCTAACTACGAGCAGTACTTC,TRBJ2-7,TRBV5-4,TRBD1,15,.
CSGQSDTQYF,TGCAGCGGGCAATCAGATACGCAGTATTTT,TRBJ2-3,TRBV29-1,.,10,.
CATSRDGPRAPYGYTF,TGTGCCACCAGCAGAGACGGGCCGCGGGCCCCCTATGGCTACACCTTC,TRBJ1-2,TRBV15,.,16,.
CASSYSGQGGSYEQYF,TGTGCCAGCAGTTACTCAGGACAGGGTGGCTCCTACGAGCAGTACTTC,TRBJ2-7,TRBV6-5,TRBD1,16,.
CASSPGQGDDTGELFF,TGCGCCAGCAGCCCCGGACAGGGCGACGACACCGGGGAGCTGTTTTTT,TRBJ2-2,TRBV5-1,TRBD1,16,.
CASSLGQGGYEQYF,TGCGCCAGCAGCTTGGGGCAGGGAGGTTACGAGCAGTACTTC,TRBJ2-7,TRBV5-1,.,14,.
CASSRDSYNSPLHF,TGTGCCAGCAGTCGGGACTCCTATAATTCACCCCTCCACTTT,TRBJ1-6,TRBV25-1,.,14,.
CSVGGGDTIYF,TGCAGCGTTGGAGGGGGGGACACCATATATTTT,TRBJ1-3,TRBV29-1,.,11,.
CASSFRVPGQGWGEQYF,TGTGCCAGCAGCTTTCGTGTTCCGGGACAGGGGTGGGGGGAGCAGTACTTC,TRBJ2-7,TRBV5-6,TRBD1,17,.
CAISESKRYGYTF,TGTGCCATCAGTGAGTCGAAACGGTATGGCTACACCTTC,TRBJ1-2,TRBV10-3,.,13,.
CASSQRPYEQYF,TGTGCCAGTTCCCAGAGGCCCTACGAGCAGTACTTC,TRBJ2-7,TRBV19,.,12,once
CASMGGGGGQPQHF,TGCGCCAGCATGGGGGGAGGGGGTGGTCAGCCCCAGCATTTT,TRBJ1-5,TRBV10-2,.,14,.
CASSPGTGAMNTEAFF,TGTGCCAGCTCACCAGGGACAGGTGCTATGAACACTGAAGCTTTCTTT,TRBJ1-1,TRBV18,TRBD1,16,few
CASSIWEETEAFF,TGTGCCAGTAGTATTTGGGAGGAGACTGAAGCTTTCTTT,TRBJ1-1,TRBV19,.,13,.
CASSLEGGTEAFF,TGTGCCAGCAGTTTGGAGGGAGGCACTGAAGCTTTCTTT,TRBJ1-1,TRBV27,.,13,once
CASSFTFPGAGTGELFF,TGTGCCAGCAGCTTCACCTTTCCGGGCGCGGGGACCGGGGAGCTGTTTTTT,TRBJ2-2,TRBV7-2,.,17,.
CASSLLTSGPYNEQFF,TGTGCCAGCAGCTTGCTGACTAGCGGGCCTTACAATGAGCAGTTCTTC,TRBJ2-1,TRBV7-9,TRBD2,16,.
CASSLPTVRVDTQYF,TGTGCCAGCAGCTTACCAACGGTCAGGGTAGATACGCAGTATTTT,TRBJ2-3,TRBV7-2,.,15,.
CASSLGQVANYGYTF,TGCGCCAGCAGCTTGGGACAGGTTGCTAACTATGGCTACACCTTC,TRBJ1-2,TRBV5-1,.,15,.
CASSGGRTNEKLFF,TGTGCCAGCAGCGGGGGTCGGACTAATGAAAAACTGTTTTTT,TRBJ1-4,TRBV6-1,.,14,.
CASSFSPNQPQHF,TGTGCCAGCAGCTTCAGTCCCAATCAGCCCCAGCATTTT,TRBJ1-5,TRBV7-2,.,13,once
CASSTPGQGNDEQFF,TGTGCCAGCAGCACACCGGGACAGGGGAACGATGAGCAGTTCTTC,TRBJ2-1,TRBV11-2,TRBD1,15,.
CASSLSLGVGTNEKLFF,TGCGCCAGCAGCTTGTCGTTAGGGGTTGGGACTAATGAAAAACTGTTTTTT,TRBJ1-4,TRBV5-1,.,17,few
CSAKGVEELFF,TGCAGTGCTAAGGGGGTCGAGGAGCTGTTTTTT,TRBJ2-2,TRBV20-1,.,11,.
CASSLAGSSEQFF,TGTGCCAGCAGCTTGGCAGGATCCAGTGAGCAGTTCTTC,TRBJ2-1,TRBV7-9,.,13,few
CASRIQGTTYEQYF,TGCGCCAGCAGAATCCAGGGGACCACCTACGAGCAGTACTTC,TRBJ2-7,TRBV5-1,.,14,once
CASSLLGANYNEQFF,TGCGCCAGCAGCTTGCTGGGGGCCAACTACAATGAGCAGTTCTTC,TRBJ2-1,TRBV5-1,.,15,.
CASSLGAWGDRETTQYF,TGTGCCAGCAGCTTAGGGGCGTGGGGGGACAGGGAGACGACCCAGTACTTC,TRBJ2-5,TRBV7-9,TRBD1,17,.
CASSLGGVLEKLFF,TGTGCCAGCAGCTTGGGGGGGGTATTGGAAAAACTGTTTTTT,TRBJ1-4,TRBV5-8,.,14,.
CASSPVGGYGYTF,TGTGCCAGCAGCCCAGTAGGGGGCTATGGCTACACCTTC,TRBJ1-2,TRBV7-9,.,13,few
CASSVGHRANTGELFF,TGTGCCAGCAGCGTAGGCCACAGGGCCAACACCGGGGAGCTGTTTTTT,TRBJ2-2,TRBV9,.,16,once